Listed here are 5 T cell receptor beta chains from one sample, sequenced in a study of OX40 agonist ivuxolimab in advanced cancers. TCRdb's copy holds only in-frame clones and misses some; the assay was immunoSEQ multiplex PCR. This table has more than 45,000 clones, approximately 78% appearing once. This material consisted of CD4+ or CD8+ T cells sorted from blood, taken in a trial of the OX40 agonist ivuxolimab. These receptors came from an adult with an advanced solid tumor such as melanoma, head and neck, liver or kidney cancer.

The chain is built from TRBV6-5 and TRBJ1-1, with D tentatively TRBD1 (5 bases). Per germline, CDR1 MNHEY and CDR2 SVGAGI. V gave up 2 bases and J gave up 4 bases, with 14 bases separating them. The CDR3 has 15 amino acids. The CDR3 spells CASSYERGASTEAFF. The DNA of the CDR3 is TGTGCCAGCAGTTACGAGCGGGGCGCCAGCACTGAAGCTTTCTTT.

The CDR3 sequence: CASSLTGDGYTF. CDR3 DNA: TGTGCCAGTAGCCTGACAGGGGATGGCTACACCTTC. The V gene is TRBV19, the J gene TRBJ1-2; 8 nucleotides agree with TRBD1. Germline V CDR1 and CDR2: LNHDA, SQIVND (reference sequence). This CDR3 spans 12 amino acids. After removal of 6 bases from V and 6 bases from J, the junction contained 3 bases not matched to a gene.

The V and J genes are TRBV10-3 and TRBJ2-3; D may be TRBD1 (5 bases). Germline loops: CDR1 ENHRY, CDR2 SYGVKD. Trimming pared 0 bases from V and 0 bases from J, leaving 7 bases between. The CDR3 consists of 15 residues. CDR3: CAISESTVSTDTQYF. CDR3 nucleotide sequence: TGTGCCATCAGTGAGTCGACAGTTAGCACAGATACGCAGTATTTT.

V usage is TRBV6-1 and J usage is TRBJ2-5, with a weak D call TRBD2 (6 bases). This CDR3 is 13 amino acids long. Trimming removed 0 bases from V and 5 bases from J, with 7 bases in between. Germline V gives CDR1 MNHNS, CDR2 SASEGT. The CDR3 nucleotides are TGTGCCAGCAGTGAAGCGGAGGGGGAGACCCAGTACTTC. Translating it yields CASSEAEGETQYF.

The CDR3 DNA sequence: TGTGCCAGTTCCCCCCGGACCACAGATACGCAGTATTTT. Translated: CASSPRTTDTQYF. V is TRBV28 and J is TRBJ2-3; D not resolved. V gave up 9 bases and J gave up 2 bases, with 12 bases separating them. The CDR3 runs 13 residues. Per germline, CDR1 MDHEN and CDR2 SYDVKM.